Below, 25 T cell receptor beta chains from the same sample are listed, as sequenced in a study of shared clonotypes between healthy human individuals. Only in-frame clones appear in the TCRdb table, and some are missing; sequencing was by immunoSEQ multiplex PCR. The sample has about 490,000 clones; 75% to 85% are singletons. Sequences were obtained from PBMCs. Receptors were obtained from a woman between 40 and 50 years old in good health. Some clones in this sample may be carry-over from other donors' samples.

The genes are TRBV27 and TRBJ2-3, with 8 bases fitting TRBD2. V lost 4 bases and J lost 3; bases outside the gene matches: 12. Germline V gives CDR1 MNHEY, CDR2 SMNVEV (reference sequence). The CDR3 contains 17 residues. CDR3 nucleotide sequence: TGTGCCAGCAGTTCCCTGGGGAGCGGGAGAGGTACAGATACGCAGTATTTT. Its translation: CASSSLGSGRGTDTQYF.

The chain uses TRBV11-2 and TRBJ2-7, with D tentatively TRBD1 (6 bases). The germline CDR1 and CDR2 sequences are SGHAT and FQNNGV. CDR3 length: 16 residues. Trimming removed 2 bases from V and 0 bases from J, with 14 bases in between. CDR3 nucleotides: TGTGCCAGCAGCTTACTACAGGGACGGGGCTCCTACGAGCAGTACTTC. This translates into CASSLLQGRGSYEQYF. Looking up the rest from reference TRBV11-2 and TRBJ2-7 gives the full variable domain: EAGVAQSPRYKIIEKRQSVAFWCNPISGHATLYWYQQILGQGPKLLIQFQNNGVVDDSQLPKDRFSAERLKGVDSTLKIQPAKLEDSAVYLCASSLLQGRGSYEQYFGPGTRLTVT.

The rearrangement joins TRBV28 to TRBJ1-5; tentatively, D is TRBD1 (6 bases). CDR3 length equals 15 residues. Germline V lookup: CDR1 MDHEN, CDR2 SYDVKM. The germline V and J ends were trimmed by 3 bases and 5 bases, with 14 bases remaining between them. CDR3 sequence (DNA): TGTGCCAGCAGTTTTTGGGGGCGTCCGGATCAGCCCCAGCATTTT. This sequence encodes CASSFWGRPDQPQHF.

This sequence joins TRBV6-1 and TRBJ2-1, with D perhaps TRBD1 (6 bases). The CDR3 contains 16 residues. The germline CDR1 and CDR2 sequences are MNHNS and SASEGT. V was cut by 2 bases and J by 9 bases, with 20 bases left in between. CDR3: CASSESDGRGSAEQFF. The CDR3 coding sequence is TGTGCCAGCAGTGAATCTGATGGCAGGGGATCAGCTGAGCAGTTCTTC.

This rearrangement joins TRBV7-2 to TRBJ2-3; 8 bases line up with TRBD2. CDR1 SGHTA and CDR2 FQGNSA come from the germline V gene. J gave up 4 bases and V 3 bases, and 3 bases lay outside the gene matches. The CDR3 consists of 14 residues. CDR3 residues: CASSFAGGADTQYF. The CDR3 DNA is TGTGCCAGCAGCTTTGCGGGAGGCGCAGATACGCAGTATTTT.

This sequence joins TRBV5-6 and TRBJ2-2; D unclear. The germline V gene has CDR1 SGHDT and CDR2 YYEEEE. CDR3 length: 13 amino acids. The V and J ends lost 0 bases and 3 bases respectively, with 3 bases between them. Written as DNA, the CDR3 is TGTGCCAGCAGCTTGGGGGACACCGGGGAGCTGTTTTTT. This encodes CASSLGDTGELFF.

The sample holds many counts of this clone. The chain carries TRBV28 and TRBJ2-7; TRBD1 aligns across 7 bases. The junction had 6 bases not matched to a gene; V was cut back by 6 bases and J by 7 bases. The CDR3 has 12 amino acids. Germline-derived CDR1 and CDR2 are MDHEN and SYDVKM. The CDR3 reads CASRLTGKEQYF. The CDR3 DNA sequence: TGTGCCAGCAGACTGACAGGGAAGGAGCAGTACTTC.

The gene calls are TRBV2 and TRBJ2-7; 7 nucleotides agree with TRBD2. V dropped 8 bases and J dropped 4; count of bases not matched to a gene: 14. CDR3 length equals 15 residues. The V gene's germline CDR1 is SNHLY and CDR2 FYNNEI. The CDR3 sequence: CASRELGRVLYEQYF. Here the CDR3 DNA reads TGTGCCAGCCGCGAGCTAGGGAGGGTTCTTTACGAGCAGTACTTC. The variable domain in full, completed from reference TRBV2 and TRBJ2-7, reads EPEVTQTPSHQVTQMGQEVILRCVPISNHLYFYWYRQILGQKVEFLVSFYNNEISEKSEIFDDQFSVERPDGSNFTLKIRSTKLEDSAMYFCASRELGRVLYEQYFGPGTRLTVT.

This clone was recorded a few times. CDR3 amino acids: CSVATGGSYEQYF. In DNA form, the CDR3 reads TGCAGCGTGGCCACAGGGGGCTCCTACGAGCAGTACTTC. V and J are TRBV29-1 and TRBJ2-5; TRBD1 agrees at 8 bases. The DNA end lines up better with TRBJ2-7; the J call may be wrong. Germline CDR1 is SQVTM and CDR2 is ANQGSEA. The CDR3 is 13 residues long.

In this sample, this clone turned up once. The chain uses TRBV28 and TRBJ2-7, with D tentatively TRBD1 (6 bases). With 1 base removed from V and 7 bases from J, the gap between germline ends came to 11 bases. This CDR3 has 13 residues. Germline assignment: CDR1 MDHEN and CDR2 SYDVKM. The chain's CDR3 is CASSLFPRGEQYF. In DNA, the CDR3 is TGTGCCAGCAGTTTATTCCCCAGGGGTGAGCAGTACTTC.

This chain uses TRBV5-5 with TRBJ2-7; perhaps D is TRBD1 or TRBD2 (6 bases each). V was shortened by 0 bases and J by 3 bases, with 22 bases between the two germline ends. Germline V gives CDR1 SGHKS, CDR2 YYEKEE (reference sequence). This CDR3 contains 18 residues. CDR3 protein: CASSLAMGGATLYYEQYF. DNA for the CDR3: TGTGCCAGCAGCTTGGCCATGGGGGGCGCGACTTTGTACTACGAGCAGTACTTC.

This clone was picked up one time. The chain joins TRBV19 to TRBJ1-5; a possible D gene is TRBD1 (5 bases). Per the germline V gene, CDR1 is LNHDA and CDR2 is SQIVND (reference sequence). The CDR3 sequence is 14 residues long. Trimming stripped 7 bases from V and 3 bases from J, with 13 bases between. The CDR3 here is CASTLQGINQPQHF. The DNA for the CDR3 is TGTGCCAGTACCCTCCAGGGCATCAATCAGCCCCAGCATTTT.

The chain has TRBV4-2 and TRBJ2-5; the match to TRBD2 covers 7 bases. This CDR3 spans 16 amino acids. The germline CDR1 and CDR2 sequences are LGHNA and YNFKEQ. V trimming: 4 bases; J trimming: 5 bases; junction bases outside the gene matches: 13. The chain's CDR3 is CASSPAGEGVEETQYF. Written as DNA, the CDR3 is TGTGCCAGCAGCCCCGCGGGGGAGGGAGTGGAGGAGACCCAGTACTTC.

The rearrangement uses TRBV9 and TRBJ2-5, with TRBD1 matching 9 bases. CDR1 SGDLS and CDR2 YYNGEE come from the germline V gene. V shed 2 bases, J shed 5 bases, and the junction held 4 bases outside the gene matches. CDR3 size: 14 residues. The CDR3 region is CASSVTGGRETQYF. The CDR3, as DNA: TGTGCCAGCAGCGTGACAGGGGGACGGGAGACCCAGTACTTC.

The chain links TRBV25-1 to TRBJ2-5, with D perhaps TRBD1 or TRBD2 (5 bases each). Germline assignment: CDR1 MGHDK and CDR2 SYGVNS. Trimming stripped 3 bases from V and 4 bases from J, with 12 bases between. This CDR3 contains 14 residues. As DNA, the CDR3 is TGTGCCAGCAGTGACCGAGGGGCAGGAGAGACCCAGTACTTC. Residues: CASSDRGAGETQYF.

This clone was counted a single time. This chain connects TRBV14 to TRBJ2-1; TRBD2 aligns across 11 bases. Per the germline V gene, CDR1 is SGHDN and CDR2 is FVKESK. After removal of 2 bases from V and 8 bases from J, the junction contained 11 bases not matched to a gene. This CDR3 region has 17 residues. As DNA, the CDR3 is TGTGCCAGCAGCCAATATTCGGGATTAGCGGGAGGGGATGAGCAGTTCTTC. This translates into CASSQYSGLAGGDEQFF. Full variable domain (remainder filled in from reference TRBV14 and TRBJ2-1): EAGVTQFPSHSVIEKGQTVTLRCDPISGHDNLYWYRRVMGKEIKFLLHFVKESKQDESGMPNNRFLAERTGGTYSTLKVQPAELEDSGVYFCASSQYSGLAGGDEQFFGPGTRLTVL.

This clone was recorded only once. The chain links TRBV7-9 to TRBJ2-7; a weak D match, TRBD1 (6 bases). The CDR3 is 13 residues long. CDR1 is SEHNR, CDR2 FQNEAQ, per germline (reference sequence). V was clipped by 5 bases and J by 0 bases, with 8 bases between them. The CDR3 loop is CASSRDTSYEQYF. DNA for the CDR3: TGTGCCAGCAGCCGGGACACCTCCTACGAGCAGTACTTC.

The chain employs TRBV28 and TRBJ2-2, with 7 nucleotides matching TRBD1. Germline V CDR1 and CDR2: MDHEN, SYDVKM. The CDR3 consists of 14 residues. The V segment lost 7 bases and the J segment 5 bases; nucleotides outside the gene matches: 7. CDR3 sequence (DNA): TGTGCCAGCACAGGGGGAGTGGCTACCGGGGAGCTGTTTTTT. This sequence encodes CASTGGVATGELFF.

CDR3 coding DNA: TGTGCCAGTAGCTTCGCCCGAGGGGGAAACTCCTACGAGCAGTACTTC. Protein product: CASSFARGGNSYEQYF. The chain joins TRBV19 to TRBJ2-7, with D perhaps matching TRBD1 (6 bases). The CDR3 has 16 amino acids. V was clipped by 6 bases and J by 0 bases, with 18 bases between them. CDR1 and CDR2 (germline): LNHDA, SQIVND (reference sequence).

This clone was counted many times. The chain couples TRBV30 to TRBJ2-3; TRBD1 agrees at 9 bases. The CDR3 has 13 amino acids. V lost 7 bases to trimming and J lost 5 bases; unmatched junction nucleotides: 7. Per the germline V gene, CDR1 is GTSNPN and CDR2 is SVGIG (reference sequence). The CDR3 region is CAFTGTGLDTQYF. CDR3 bases: TGTGCCTTTACCGGGACAGGGCTAGATACGCAGTATTTT.

V and J are TRBV9 and TRBJ2-1, with a possible D match to TRBD2 (5 bases). V lost 2 bases and J lost 2, with 11 bases in between. Looked up from germline, CDR1 is SGDLS and CDR2 is YYNGEE. The CDR3 runs 15 residues. The CDR3 loop reads CASSVSGSPYNEQFF. CDR3 nucleotide sequence: TGTGCCAGCAGCGTTTCTGGGAGCCCCTACAATGAGCAGTTCTTC.

As to this clone: A junction boundary mismatches the germline segment, possibly from a read error. The rearrangement links TRBV11-1 to TRBJ1-1; D is undetermined. CDR1 is SGHAT, CDR2 FQDESV, per germline (reference sequence). CDR3 length equals 13 residues. The CDR3, as DNA: TGTGCCGGCAGCTTAGCCCACCTCTCTGAAGCTTTCTTT. This sequence encodes CAGSLAHLSEAFF.

This clone turned up a few times. The CDR3 loop reads CASSWDRGRQPQHF. For the CDR3, the DNA is TGTGCCAGCAGTTGGGACAGGGGTAGGCAGCCCCAGCATTTT. The chain carries TRBV27 and TRBJ1-5; 10 bases align to TRBD1. CDR1 and CDR2 (germline): MNHEY, SMNVEV (reference sequence). The CDR3 is 14 residues long. V gave up 4 bases and J gave up 7 bases; unmatched junction bases: 4.

The rearrangement joins TRBV19 to TRBJ2-6; D is possibly TRBD2 (5 bases). This CDR3 is built from 16 residues. Germline-derived CDR1 and CDR2 are LNHDA and SQIVND (reference sequence). V gave up 3 bases and J gave up 2 bases, with 11 bases separating them. The CDR3, as DNA: TGTGCCAGTAGTATGCCCATGGGAGCTGGGGCCAACGTCCTGACTTTC. As protein: CASSMPMGAGANVLTF.

This clone was observed a single time. This sequence joins TRBV9 and TRBJ1-5; the D is unclear. Germline CDR1 reads SGDLS; CDR2 reads YYNGEE. V gave up 0 bases and J gave up 0 bases, with 7 bases separating them. The CDR3 is 15 residues long. CDR3 amino acids: CASSVGSHSNQPQHF. The DNA for the CDR3 is TGTGCCAGCAGCGTAGGCAGTCATAGCAATCAGCCCCAGCATTTT.